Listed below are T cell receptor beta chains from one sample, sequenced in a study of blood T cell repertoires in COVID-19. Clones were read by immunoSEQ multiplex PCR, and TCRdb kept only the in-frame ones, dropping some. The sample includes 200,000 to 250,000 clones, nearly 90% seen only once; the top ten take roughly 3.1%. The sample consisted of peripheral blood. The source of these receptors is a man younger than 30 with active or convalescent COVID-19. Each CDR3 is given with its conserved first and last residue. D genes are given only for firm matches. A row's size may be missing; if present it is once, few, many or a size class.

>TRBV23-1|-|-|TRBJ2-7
CASSQPPRKHFSYEQYF
TGCGCCAGCAGTCAACCCCCCAGGAAGCATTTCTCCTACGAGCAGTACTTC
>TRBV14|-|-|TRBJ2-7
CASSQDGEEQYF
TGTGCCAGCAGCCAAGATGGGGAGGAGCAGTACTTC
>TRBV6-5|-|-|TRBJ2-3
CASRLNRADTQYF
TGTGCCAGCAGACTTAACAGGGCAGATACGCAGTATTTT
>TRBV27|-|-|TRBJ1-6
CASSFLLEAAPLHF
TGTGCCAGCAGTTTCCTCCTCGAGGCTGCGCCCCTCCACTTT
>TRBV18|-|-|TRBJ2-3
CASSPPVADTQYF
TGTGCCAGCTCACCACCGGTCGCGGATACGCAGTATTTT
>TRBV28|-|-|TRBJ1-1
CASSRSGSNTEAFF
TGTGCCAGCAGTAGATCCGGGTCGAACACTGAAGCTTTCTTT
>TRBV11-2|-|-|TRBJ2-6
CASSFSRSEVSGANVLTF
TGTGCCAGCAGCTTTAGCCGAAGCGAGGTCTCTGGGGCCAACGTCCTGACTTTC
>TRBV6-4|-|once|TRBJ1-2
CASSDDTNYGYTF
TGTGCCAGCAGTGACGACACGAACTATGGCTACACCTTC
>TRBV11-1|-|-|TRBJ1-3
CASSFDSGNTIYF
TGTGCCAGCAGTTTTGACAGCGGAAACACCATATATTTT
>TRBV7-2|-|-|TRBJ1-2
CASSPGVGGYGYTF
TGTGCCAGCAGCCCCGGGGTCGGGGGCTATGGCTACACCTTC
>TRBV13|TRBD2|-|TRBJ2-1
CASSSRDYHYNEQFF
TGTGCCAGCAGCAGCCGGGACTACCATTACAATGAGCAGTTCTTC
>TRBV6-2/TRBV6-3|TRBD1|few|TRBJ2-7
CASSYPGTANYPYEQYF
TGTGCCAGCAGTTACCCTGGGACAGCGAATTACCCCTACGAGCAGTACTTC
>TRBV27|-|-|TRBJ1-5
CASSLYSGSNQPQHF
TGTGCCAGCAGCCTCTATTCAGGTAGCAATCAGCCCCAGCATTTT
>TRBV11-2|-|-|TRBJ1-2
CASTTIRTSSSVNYGYTF
TGTGCCAGCACCACTATAAGGACAAGTAGTTCTGTTAACTATGGCTACACCTTC
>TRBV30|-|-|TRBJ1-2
CAWRGDSGWYGYTF
TGTGCCTGGCGGGGGGATTCGGGGTGGTATGGCTACACCTTC
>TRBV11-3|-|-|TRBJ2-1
CASSLGGDNNEQFF
TGTGCCAGCAGCTTAGGGGGAGATAACAATGAGCAGTTCTTC
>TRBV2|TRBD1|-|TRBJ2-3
CASREGQGRTDTQYF
TGTGCCAGCAGGGAGGGACAGGGACGCACAGATACGCAGTATTTT
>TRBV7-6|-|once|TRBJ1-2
CASSLLSHGRALNYGYTF
TGTGCCAGCAGCTTACTTAGCCACGGCAGAGCCCTTAACTATGGCTACACCTTC
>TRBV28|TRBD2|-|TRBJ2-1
CASSRLAGEPYNEQFF
TGTGCCAGCAGTCGACTAGCGGGAGAGCCCTACAATGAGCAGTTCTTC
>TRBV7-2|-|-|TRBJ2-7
CASSSTDPRGQYF
TGTGCCAGCAGCTCGACGGACCCACGGGGGCAGTACTTC
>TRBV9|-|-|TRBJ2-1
CASSVAARSDEQFF
TGTGCCAGCAGCGTAGCGGCTAGAAGCGATGAGCAGTTCTTC
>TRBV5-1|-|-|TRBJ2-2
CASSPGTNSNTGELFF
TGCGCCAGCAGTCCCGGGACAAATAGTAACACCGGGGAGCTGTTTTTT
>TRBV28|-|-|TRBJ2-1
CASSWKTLLFF
TGTGCCAGCAGTTGGAAGACATTGCTGTTCTTC
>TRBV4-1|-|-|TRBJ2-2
CASSQFAQGSGELFF
TGCGCCAGCAGTCAGTTCGCTCAGGGATCCGGGGAGCTGTTTTTT
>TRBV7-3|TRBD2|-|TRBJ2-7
CASSPDGGRAYEQYF
TGTGCCAGCAGCCCCGACGGCGGGAGGGCTTACGAGCAGTACTTC
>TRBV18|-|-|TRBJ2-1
CASSPLAVDGHEQFF
TGTGCCAGCTCACCCTTGGCGGTAGACGGTCATGAGCAGTTCTTC
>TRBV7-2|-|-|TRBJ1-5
CASSLAQGFAQPQHF
TGTGCCAGCAGCTTAGCGCAGGGATTCGCTCAGCCCCAGCATTTT
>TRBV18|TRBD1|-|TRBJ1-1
CASSLSGTGNTEAFF
TGTGCCAGCTCGCTTTCCGGGACAGGGAACACTGAAGCTTTCTTT
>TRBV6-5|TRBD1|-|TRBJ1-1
CASSPTGGETEAFF
TGTGCCAGCAGTCCGACAGGGGGCGAAACTGAAGCTTTCTTT
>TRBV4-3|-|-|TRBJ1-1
CASSRNTPNTEAFF
TGCGCCAGCAGCCGAAATACACCGAACACTGAAGCTTTCTTT
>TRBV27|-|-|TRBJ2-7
CASRILSSYEQYF
TGTGCCAGCAGGATCCTTAGCTCCTACGAGCAGTACTTC
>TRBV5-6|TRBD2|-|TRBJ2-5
CASSLPAGGVQETQYF
TGTGCCAGCAGCTTGCCAGCGGGAGGCGTCCAAGAGACCCAGTACTTC
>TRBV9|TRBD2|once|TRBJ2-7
CASSLGRADNYEQYF
TGTGCCAGCAGCCTCGGGAGGGCCGATAATTACGAGCAGTACTTC
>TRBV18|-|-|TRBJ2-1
CASSLDTGSRGGKEQFF
TGTGCCAGCTCACTGGACACCGGGTCCAGGGGAGGGAAGGAGCAGTTCTTC
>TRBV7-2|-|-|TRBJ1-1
CASSLLRSTEAFF
TGTGCCAGCAGCTTGCTGCGAAGCACTGAAGCTTTCTTT
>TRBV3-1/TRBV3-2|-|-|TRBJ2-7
CASSPLSSYEQYF
TGTGCCAGCAGCCCTCTAAGCTCCTACGAGCAGTACTTC
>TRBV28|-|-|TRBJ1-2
CASSPHPDGKSYTF
TGTGCCAGCAGCCCTCATCCCGATGGCAAAAGCTACACCTTC
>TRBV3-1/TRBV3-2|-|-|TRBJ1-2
CASSRLDSARDYGYTF
TGTGCCAGCAGTCGACTGGACAGCGCTAGGGACTATGGCTACACCTTC
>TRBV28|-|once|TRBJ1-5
CGAQSLSGNQPQHF
TGTGGGGCTCAAAGTTTAAGTGGCAATCAGCCCCAGCATTTT
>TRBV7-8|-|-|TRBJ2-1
CASSLVARLNEQFF
TGTGCCAGCAGCTTAGTAGCGCGCCTCAATGAGCAGTTCTTC
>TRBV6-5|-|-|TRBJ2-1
CASSWRGNEQFF
TGTGCCAGCAGTTGGAGGGGTAATGAGCAGTTCTTC
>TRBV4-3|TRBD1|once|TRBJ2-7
CASSQGFMPGTGVSEQYF
TGCGCCAGCAGCCAAGGATTCATGCCCGGGACAGGGGTAAGCGAGCAGTACTTC
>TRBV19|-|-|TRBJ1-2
CASAGARDGYTF
TGTGCCAGTGCGGGGGCGCGGGACGGCTACACCTTC
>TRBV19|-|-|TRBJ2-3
CASRWGLRGGNTDTQYF
TGTGCCAGTAGATGGGGACTGAGGGGAGGAAACACAGATACGCAGTATTTT
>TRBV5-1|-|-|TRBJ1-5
CASSLAGGRQPQHF
TGCGCCAGCAGCTTGGCGGGGGGGCGGCAGCCCCAGCATTTT
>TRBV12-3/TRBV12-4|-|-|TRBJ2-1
CASNQGLYNEQFF
TGTGCCAGCAATCAGGGGCTTTACAATGAGCAGTTCTTC
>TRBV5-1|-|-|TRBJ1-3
CASSLGRGGNTIYF
TGCGCCAGCAGCTTGGGCAGGGGTGGAAACACCATATATTTT
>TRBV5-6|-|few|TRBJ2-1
CASSLVQSSYNEQFF
TGTGCCAGCAGCCTGGTACAGAGCTCCTACAATGAGCAGTTCTTC
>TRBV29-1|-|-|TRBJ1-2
CSVALNYGYTF
TGCAGCGTTGCCCTTAACTATGGCTACACCTTC
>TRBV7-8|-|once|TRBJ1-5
CASSLVVTREGNQPQHF
TGTGCCAGCAGCTTAGTGGTAACCAGGGAGGGCAATCAGCCCCAGCATTTT
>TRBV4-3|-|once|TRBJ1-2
CASSQDGGYYGYTF
TGCGCCAGCAGCCAAGATGGGGGGTACTATGGCTACACCTTC
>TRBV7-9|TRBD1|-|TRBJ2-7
CASSRTGASQGQYF
TGTGCCAGCAGCCGGACAGGCGCGAGTCAGGGGCAGTACTTC
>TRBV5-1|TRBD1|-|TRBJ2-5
CASSFTGGWETQYF
TGCGCCAGCAGCTTCACAGGGGGCTGGGAGACCCAGTACTTC